This passage covers 14 T cell receptor beta chains from one sample sequenced in a study of blood T cells in healthy people across ages. Together with a sample-barcoded 5' primer, a J-beta primer mix was included in a second PCR lasting roughly 6 to 12 cycles. TCRdb re-called the 5' RACE reads with MiXCR, one entry per CDR3 protein. This table holds 540,000 or so distinct CDR3 sequences, around 24% found once. These same records also appear under a second study, on T cells of mothers and their children.

The source material was blood. Receptor source: a boy between 10 and 17 years old in good health.

The chain employs TRBV24-1 and TRBJ1-5; possible D gene TRBD1, 5 bases. Trimming took 9 bases from V and 5 from J, leaving 16 bases between them. CDR1 KGHDR and CDR2 SFDVKD come from the germline V gene. CDR3 length equals 14 residues. The CDR3 sequence is CATALAGVDQPQHF. The CDR3 DNA reads TGTGCCACCGCACTAGCGGGGGTGGATCAGCCCCAGCATTTT.

This clonotype has just a few counts. This sequence joins TRBV28 and TRBJ2-7; D not certain. V lost 2 bases to trimming and J lost 2 bases, with 10 bases between them. The CDR3 spans 14 residues. Germline CDR1 reads MDHEN; CDR2 reads SYDVKM. The CDR3 region has the DNA TGTGCCAGCAGTTTAGGTAAGAAGACCTACGAGCAGTACTTC. This gives the protein CASSLGKKTYEQYF.

This clonotype has only a few counts. As DNA, the CDR3 is TGCAGCGTTGAGGGATACGGGTGGATGGCTGGCTACACCTTC. Protein: CSVEGYGWMAGYTF. This sequence joins TRBV29-1 and TRBJ1-2; unclear D gene. There are 14 residues in the CDR3. Trimming removed 3 bases at V and 7 bases at J, with 18 bases between. Germline-derived CDR1 and CDR2 are SQVTM and ANQGSEA.

This clonotype came up a few times. The chain is built from TRBV20-1 and TRBJ1-4, with no clear D. Germline V lookup: CDR1 DFQATT, CDR2 SNEGSKA (reference sequence). The germline V and J ends were trimmed by 3 bases and 0 bases, with 8 bases remaining between them. This CDR3 has 14 residues. CDR3 residues: CSASLPATNEKLFF. The CDR3 DNA sequence: TGCAGTGCTAGTCTGCCGGCAACTAATGAAAAACTGTTTTTT.

The rearrangement joins TRBV18 to TRBJ2-2, with D maybe TRBD1 (5 bases). Germline loops: CDR1 KGHSH, CDR2 LQKENI. This CDR3 region has 15 residues. V lost 1 base and J lost 0, with 6 bases in between. The CDR3 DNA reads as TGTGCCAGCTCACCACAGGGGACGAACACCGGGGAGCTGTTTTTT. This encodes CASSPQGTNTGELFF. Full variable domain (missing parts from reference TRBV18 and TRBJ2-2): NAGVMQNPRHLVRRRGQEARLRCSPMKGHSHVYWYRQLPEEGLKFMVYLQKENIIDESGMPKERFSAEFPKEGPSILRIQQVVRGDSAAYFCASSPQGTNTGELFFGEGSRLTVL.

This rearrangement joins TRBV28 to TRBJ2-5, with TRBD2 as a possible D gene (5 bases). Trimming stripped 6 bases from V and 11 bases from J, with 31 bases between. CDR1 is MDHEN and CDR2 is SYDVKM in the germline V gene. The CDR3 consists of 17 residues. The CDR3 DNA sequence: TGTGCCAGCAGCGAAGGGCGAGGGTTTGCCCCTAGTGACAAGCAGTACTTC. Translation: CASSEGRGFAPSDKQYF.

In nucleotides, the CDR3 is TGTGCCAGCAGCTCCCACACAAGCTCCTACGAGCAGTACTTC. It translates to CASSSHTSSYEQYF. The chain combines TRBV7-6 with TRBJ2-5; D unresolved. The last part of the DNA fits TRBJ2-7 better; the J call may be wrong. The CDR3 is 14 residues long. Germline V CDR1 and CDR2: SGHVS, FNYEAQ.

This clonotype appeared a few times. This chain links TRBV6-5 with TRBJ1-5; perhaps TRBD1 as D (5 bases). V was cut by 8 bases and J by 5 bases, with 13 bases left in between. The CDR3 is 13 residues long. The germline V gene has CDR1 MNHEY and CDR2 SVGAGI. CDR3 sequence reads: CASRRGGDQPQHF. The CDR3, as DNA: TGTGCCAGCCGTCGGGGGGGGGATCAGCCCCAGCATTTT.

This chain links TRBV9 with TRBJ2-7; the match to TRBD1 covers 7 bases. There are 12 residues in the CDR3. Looked up from germline, CDR1 is SGDLS and CDR2 is YYNGEE. J gave up 7 bases and V 7 bases, and 8 bases lay outside the gene matches. Written as DNA, the CDR3 is TGTGCCAGCGGTACAGGGGCTCAAGAGCAGTACTTC. Translating gives CASGTGAQEQYF.

The chain has TRBV28 and TRBJ2-5, with 14 positions matching TRBD2. The CDR3 is made up of 16 amino acids. Losses at the gene ends were 4 bases for V and 4 bases for J; bases not matched to a gene: 5. CDR1 and CDR2 from the germline V gene are MDHEN and SYDVKM. This chain's CDR3 is CASSSSGTSGGETQYF. In DNA form, the CDR3 reads TGTGCCAGCAGTTCATCCGGGACTAGCGGGGGAGAGACCCAGTACTTC.

The rearrangement uses TRBV28 and TRBJ2-7; 10 nucleotides line up with TRBD1. CDR1 is MDHEN, CDR2 SYDVKM, per germline. The CDR3 has 13 amino acids. The trim removed 7 bases at V and 7 bases at J, leaving 7 bases unmatched. The CDR3 nucleotides are TGTGCCAGCATCGACAGGGGGCGGTGGGAGCAGTACTTC. It yields the protein CASIDRGRWEQYF.

This chain joins TRBV10-2 and TRBJ2-7; D ambiguous. Trimming shortened V by 4 bases and J by 3 bases, and 10 bases separated the two germline ends. Germline V gene data show CDR1 as WSHSY and CDR2 as SAAADI. This CDR3 is built from 13 residues. The DNA of the CDR3 is TGCGCCAGCAGTGCCTGGATCGGCTACGAGCAGTACTTC. Translation: CASSAWIGYEQYF.

The chain employs TRBV12-3 or TRBV12-4 and TRBJ2-5, with 9 bases fitting TRBD2. Losses at the gene ends were 5 bases for V and 5 bases for J; bases not matched to a gene: 6. The CDR3 spans 14 residues. DNA for the CDR3: TGTGCCAGCAGTCCGCTCACTAGCGGGGAGACCCAGTACTTC. Translated, it gives CASSPLTSGETQYF.

Remarks on this clonotype: One end of the junction is discordant with germline, which a read error may explain. The rearrangement uses TRBV7-2 and TRBJ2-2, with a weak D call TRBD1 (6 bases). Germline CDR1 reads SGHTA; CDR2 reads FQGNSA. The CDR3 totals 14 residues. CDR3: CASSLEGVTGELPF. The CDR3 DNA reads TGTGCCAGCAGCTTAGAGGGGGTGACCGGGGAGCTGCCTTTT.